One sample yielded the 21 T cell receptor beta chains listed below, sequenced in a study of T cell changes during pregnancy in multiple sclerosis. This table comes from immunoSEQ multiplex PCR, and its TCRdb copy is limited to in-frame clones, with some not included. The sample lists about 60,000 clones; approximately 91% were seen once. The specimen was peripheral blood, collected in the second trimester of pregnancy. Receptor source: a female donor with multiple sclerosis, enrolled in a pregnancy study.

The genes are TRBV7-9 and TRBJ1-5; maybe TRBD1 (6 bases). Looked up from germline, CDR1 is SEHNR and CDR2 is FQNEAQ (reference sequence). Trimming pared 3 bases from V and 7 bases from J, leaving 10 bases between. The CDR3 consists of 13 residues. The CDR3 here is CASSFGTSQPQHF. Written as DNA, the CDR3 is TGTGCCAGCAGCTTCGGGACATCCCAGCCCCAGCATTTT.

The gene calls are TRBV6-1 and TRBJ2-3; D perhaps matches TRBD2 (7 bases). The CDR3 runs 18 residues. Looked up from germline, CDR1 is MNHNS and CDR2 is SASEGT. Trimming shortened V by 2 bases and J by 4 bases, and 22 bases separated the two germline ends. The chain's CDR3 is CASSERVVLGGAADTQYF. For the CDR3, the DNA is TGTGCCAGCAGTGAAAGGGTTGTTTTGGGGGGGGCCGCAGATACGCAGTATTTT.

The genes are TRBV11-1 and TRBJ1-4, with TRBD1 identical over 9 bases. V was clipped by 4 bases and J by 8 bases; unmatched bases: 5. The germline V gene encodes CDR1 SGHAT and CDR2 FQDESV (reference sequence). The CDR3 is 14 amino acids. The CDR3 region is CASSSWDREEKLFF. CDR3 DNA sequence: TGTGCCAGCAGCTCCTGGGACAGGGAAGAAAAACTGTTTTTT.

This chain joins TRBV28 and TRBJ2-5, with TRBD2 identical over 7 bases. The junction had 7 bases not matched to a gene; V was cut back by 5 bases and J by 1 base. CDR1 is MDHEN and CDR2 is SYDVKM in the germline V gene. This CDR3 has 15 amino acids. The CDR3 coding sequence is TGTGCCAGCAGTGGGGGGGGTTTGGGCCAAGAGACCCAGTACTTC. Its protein is CASSGGGLGQETQYF.

CDR3 in amino acids: CASSLEGAGNRYF. CDR3 sequence (DNA): TGTGCCAGCAGCTTAGAAGGGGCAGGCAATAGGTACTTC. This chain joins TRBV7-9 and TRBJ2-4; D possibly corresponds to TRBD1 (5 bases). V lost 1 base and J lost 15, with 16 bases in between. The CDR3 extends over 13 amino acids. Germline loops: CDR1 SEHNR, CDR2 FQNEAQ (reference sequence). The variable domain in full, with the rest retrieved from reference TRBV7-9 and TRBJ2-4, is DTGVSQNPRHKITKRGQNVTFRCDPISEHNRLYWYRQTLGQGPEFLTYFQNEAQLEKSRLLSDRFSAERPKGSFSTLEIQRTEQGDSAMYLCASSLEGAGNRYFGAGTRLSVL.

This sequence joins TRBV5-1 and TRBJ2-3; D is uncertain. Germline values: CDR1 SGHRS, CDR2 YFSETQ. V dropped 0 bases and J dropped 0 bases, with 8 bases sitting between them. CDR3 length: 15 residues. Here the CDR3 reads CASSLGVSSTDTQYF. The CDR3 DNA reads as TGCGCCAGCAGCTTGGGTGTCTCTAGCACAGATACGCAGTATTTT.

V gene TRBV10-3 combines with J gene TRBJ1-1; no clear D gene. Germline assignment: CDR1 ENHRY and CDR2 SYGVKD. V was clipped by 7 bases and J by 7 bases, with 16 bases between them. The CDR3 consists of 13 residues. This chain's CDR3 is CAIKPDNPYEAFF. In DNA, the CDR3 is TGTGCCATCAAGCCCGATAATCCCTATGAAGCTTTCTTT.

This chain connects TRBV10-1 to TRBJ1-5; D is uncertain. The CDR3 contains 13 residues. The V gene's germline CDR1 is WNHNN and CDR2 SYGVQD (reference sequence). V was pared by 10 bases and J by 1 base, with 11 bases between. Here the CDR3 reads CATQSGSNQPQHF. The CDR3 DNA follows: TGCGCCACCCAGAGCGGGAGCAATCAGCCCCAGCATTTT.

The rearrangement uses TRBV5-1 and TRBJ1-5; 7 bases align to TRBD1. V lost 4 bases and J lost 2; bases outside the gene matches: 9. The length of the CDR3 is 16 residues. Germline V gives CDR1 SGHRS, CDR2 YFSETQ. CDR3 sequence (DNA): TGCGCCAGCAGCGTCGGGACAGATTTTGGCAATCAGCCCCAGCATTTT. Its protein is CASSVGTDFGNQPQHF. Supplemented by reference TRBV5-1 and TRBJ1-5, the full variable domain reads KAGVTQTPRYLIKTRGQQVTLSCSPISGHRSVSWYQQTPGQGLQFLFEYFSETQRNKGNFPGRFSGRQFSNSRSEMNVSTLELGDSALYLCASSVGTDFGNQPQHFGDGTRLSIL.

This chain links TRBV30 with TRBJ2-3; TRBD2 might be the D (6 bases). Looked up from germline, CDR1 is GTSNPN and CDR2 is SVGIG (reference sequence). V dropped 4 bases and J dropped 4 bases, with 12 bases sitting between them. The CDR3 is made up of 13 amino acids. For the CDR3, the DNA is TGTGCCTGGACTGTCCCGGGGGCAGATACGCAGTATTTT. Its protein is CAWTVPGADTQYF.

V is TRBV5-6 and J is TRBJ1-4; D call uncertain. The CDR3 is 14 residues long. Germline lookup yields CDR1 SGHDT and CDR2 YYEEEE. With 4 bases removed from V and 0 bases from J, the gap between germline ends came to 7 bases. The CDR3: CASSRETTNEKLFF. The CDR3 DNA is TGTGCCAGCAGCCGGGAGACAACTAATGAAAAACTGTTTTTT. Full variable domain (missing parts from reference TRBV5-6 and TRBJ1-4): DAGVTQSPTHLIKTRGQQVTLRCSPKSGHDTVSWYQQALGQGPQFIFQYYEEEERQRGNFPDRFSGHQFPNYSSELNVNALLLGDSALYLCASSRETTNEKLFFGSGTQLSVL.

The chain employs TRBV5-3 and TRBJ1-3; possibly TRBD1 for D (5 bases). TRBV5-3 is assigned to the ORF class and has an uncertain function. Between the trimmed V and J ends, which lost 4 bases and 5 bases, there was a span of 16 bases. The CDR3 is 15 amino acids. The CDR3 DNA follows: TGTGCCAGAAGCGATACAAGGGGATTTAGAAACACCATATATTTT. Translating it yields CARSDTRGFRNTIYF.

The chain employs TRBV11-2 and TRBJ2-3, with D unresolved. With 1 base removed from V and 6 bases from J, the gap between germline ends came to 14 bases. Looked up from germline, CDR1 is SGHAT and CDR2 is FQNNGV. The CDR3 spans 15 residues. The CDR3 region has the DNA TGTGCCAGCAGCTTAGTAGCCCCAGCTTCCGATACGCAGTATTTT. Protein: CASSLVAPASDTQYF.

The V and J genes are TRBV29-1 and TRBJ2-3; 9 bases fit TRBD1. J was trimmed by 4 bases and V by 7 bases; bases with no gene match: 9. CDR1 and CDR2 (germline): SQVTM, ANQGSEA. This CDR3 region has 14 residues. CDR3 residues: CSARDREFSDTQYF. CDR3 nucleotides: TGCAGCGCACGGGACAGGGAATTTTCAGATACGCAGTATTTT.

This chain connects TRBV10-3 to TRBJ1-1; D unresolved. Germline V lookup: CDR1 ENHRY, CDR2 SYGVKD. Between the trimmed V and J ends, which lost 3 bases and 3 bases, there was a span of 11 bases. This CDR3 comprises 14 residues. The CDR3 region is CAISEQGLDTEAFF. The CDR3 DNA is TGTGCCATCAGTGAACAAGGTCTAGACACTGAAGCTTTCTTT.

The J gene is TRBJ2-7, the V gene TRBV7-9, with 7 bases matching TRBD1. This CDR3 has 15 residues. Trimming removed 1 base from V and 2 bases from J; junction bases left unmatched: 5. Germline V gene data show CDR1 as SEHNR and CDR2 as FQNEAQ (reference sequence). The CDR3: CASSLGHQGAYEQYF. DNA of the CDR3: TGTGCCAGCAGCTTAGGGCATCAGGGGGCCTACGAGCAGTACTTC.

V usage is TRBV6-1 and J usage is TRBJ2-5; tentatively, D is TRBD1 (6 bases). Germline values: CDR1 MNHNS, CDR2 SASEGT. CDR3 length: 14 amino acids. V gave up 5 bases and J gave up 5 bases, with 15 bases separating them. The CDR3 loop reads CASSRMEGGETQYF. In DNA, the CDR3 is TGTGCCAGCAGTCGAATGGAAGGGGGTGAGACCCAGTACTTC.

This rearrangement joins TRBV27 to TRBJ1-5, with D perhaps matching TRBD1 (6 bases). Germline CDR1 and CDR2: MNHEY and SMNVEV (reference sequence). Trimming took off 3 bases at V and 7 bases at J, with 13 bases between the two ends. This CDR3 region has 14 residues. CDR3 in amino acids: CASSFRGAGQPQHF. The CDR3, as DNA: TGTGCCAGCAGTTTCAGGGGCGCCGGGCAGCCCCAGCATTTT.

The chain has TRBV5-5 and TRBJ2-3, with D unclear. Germline lookup yields CDR1 SGHKS and CDR2 YYEKEE (reference sequence). The germline V and J ends were trimmed by 0 bases and 0 bases, with 5 bases remaining between them. The CDR3 is 14 residues long. CDR3 loop: CASSLVPSTDTQYF. DNA for the CDR3: TGTGCCAGCAGCTTGGTCCCTAGCACAGATACGCAGTATTTT.

The rearrangement joins TRBV9 to TRBJ1-2; D gene unclear. The CDR3 is 11 amino acids. The germline V gene encodes CDR1 SGDLS and CDR2 YYNGEE. The V and J ends lost 4 bases and 6 bases respectively, with 7 bases between them. In DNA, the CDR3 is TGTGCCAGCAGCCGCGGGGATGGCTACACCTTC. It specifies CASSRGDGYTF.

V gene TRBV2 combines with J gene TRBJ2-1; a weak D match, TRBD2 (5 bases). CDR3 length: 13 residues. Trimming took off 6 bases at V and 8 bases at J, with 14 bases between the two ends. Germline CDR1 is SNHLY and CDR2 is FYNNEI. In DNA form, the CDR3 reads TGTGCCAGCAGGTATGTGGGTAGCGATGAGCAGTTCTTC. Amino acid sequence: CASRYVGSDEQFF.